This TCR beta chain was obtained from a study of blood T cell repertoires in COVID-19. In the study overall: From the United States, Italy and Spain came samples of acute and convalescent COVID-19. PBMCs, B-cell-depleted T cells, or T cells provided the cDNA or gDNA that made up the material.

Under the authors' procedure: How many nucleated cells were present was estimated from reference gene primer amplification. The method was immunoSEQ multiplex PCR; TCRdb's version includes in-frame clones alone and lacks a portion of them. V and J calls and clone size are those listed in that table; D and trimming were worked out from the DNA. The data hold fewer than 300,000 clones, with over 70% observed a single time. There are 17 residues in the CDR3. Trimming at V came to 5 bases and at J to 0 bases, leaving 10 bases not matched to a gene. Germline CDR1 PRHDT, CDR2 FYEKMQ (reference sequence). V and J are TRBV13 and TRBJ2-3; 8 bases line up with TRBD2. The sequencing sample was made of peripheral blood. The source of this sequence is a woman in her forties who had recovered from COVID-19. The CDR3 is CASSPRPTSVSTDTQYF. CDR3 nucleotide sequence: TGTGCCAGCAGCCCCCGGCCGACTAGCGTAAGCACAGATACGCAGTATTTT.